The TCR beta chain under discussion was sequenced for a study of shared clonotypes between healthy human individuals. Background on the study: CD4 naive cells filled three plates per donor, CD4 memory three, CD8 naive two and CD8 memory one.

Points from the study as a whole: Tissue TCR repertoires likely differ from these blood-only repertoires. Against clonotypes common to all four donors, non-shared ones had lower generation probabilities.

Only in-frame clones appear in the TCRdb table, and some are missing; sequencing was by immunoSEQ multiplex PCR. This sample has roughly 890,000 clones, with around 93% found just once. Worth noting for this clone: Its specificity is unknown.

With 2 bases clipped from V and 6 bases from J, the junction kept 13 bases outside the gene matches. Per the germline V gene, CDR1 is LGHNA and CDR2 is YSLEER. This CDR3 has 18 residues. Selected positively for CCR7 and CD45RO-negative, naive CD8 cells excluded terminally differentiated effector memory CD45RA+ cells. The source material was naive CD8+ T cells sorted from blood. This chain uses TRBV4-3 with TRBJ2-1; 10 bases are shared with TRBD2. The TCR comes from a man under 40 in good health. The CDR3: CASSQKIHRSGRPNEQFF. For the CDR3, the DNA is TGCGCCAGCAGCCAAAAAATTCACCGTAGCGGGAGGCCCAATGAGCAGTTCTTC.